These T cell receptor beta chains were read from a single sample in a study of regulatory T cells in long-lasting Graves disease. TCRdb reprocessed the multiplex PCR reads with MiXCR, giving one entry per CDR3 protein. Of approximately 300,000 distinct CDR3 sequences in the sample, 15% to 20% were seen once. This specimen consisted of peripheral blood mononuclear cells (PBMCs), obtained at new diagnosis, from a patient treated with antithyroid drugs. The receptors shown here come from a female donor with Graves disease. The CDR3 runs from the conserved cysteine through the conserved F or W. A D gene is named only where the DNA matches it firmly.

CDR3 protein | V gene | D gene
CSANPGQRDTDTQYF | TRBV20-1 | TRBD2
CASRLAGPTGELFF | TRBV5-1 | TRBD2
CAWSDLAQVSNEQFF | TRBV30 | .
CASSFADETEAFF | TRBV11-3 | .
CASGGSFAGELFF | TRBV9 | TRBD2
CASNGQGGTGELFF | TRBV12-3/TRBV12-4 | .
CASSLVLPGVTDTQYF | TRBV5-1 | .
CSARDRLADITDTQYF | TRBV20-1 | TRBD2
CASSVGGGNEQFF | TRBV9 | TRBD2
CSARGQGSGNTIYF | TRBV20-1 | .
CASTTGDGSNNSPLHF | TRBV19 | .
CATLAALSSYNEQFF | TRBV28 | .
CASSPDPTRGGGELFF | TRBV12-3/TRBV12-4 | .
CASSRDRGSVNQPQHF | TRBV2 | TRBD1
CASSFRESPGYTF | TRBV7-9 | .